Listed below are T cell receptor beta chains from one sample, sequenced in a study of T cells in Graves' hyperthyroidism and ophthalmopathy. TCRdb independently ran MiXCR on the multiplex PCR reads; one entry per CDR3 protein. This table has more than 300,000 distinct CDR3 sequences, about 15% appearing once. Material for sequencing was blood. Receptors were obtained from a woman in her fifties or sixties with Graves' hyperthyroidism. Both conserved end residues are trimmed from each CDR3. Each record gives: V gene, J gene, CDR3 protein.

V gene: TRBV2; J gene: TRBJ2-3; CDR3 protein: ASSRTHGAPDTQY
V gene: TRBV2; J gene: TRBJ1-5; CDR3 protein: ASGEHPVSNQPQH
V gene: TRBV13; J gene: TRBJ1-1; CDR3 protein: ASSLLLNGLNTEAF
V gene: TRBV6-1; J gene: TRBJ1-1; CDR3 protein: ASTTQRGQGEGEAF
V gene: TRBV6-1; J gene: TRBJ1-1; CDR3 protein: ASSDRSEVNTEAF
V gene: TRBV12-3/TRBV12-4; J gene: TRBJ2-2; CDR3 protein: ASSPAGFGAGELF
V gene: TRBV20-1; J gene: TRBJ2-5; CDR3 protein: SATPTRGVETQY
V gene: TRBV30; J gene: TRBJ2-5; CDR3 protein: AWSVEGETQY
V gene: TRBV25-1; J gene: TRBJ2-5; CDR3 protein: ASSESYRGSGETQY
V gene: TRBV20-1; J gene: TRBJ2-7; CDR3 protein: SALRAGQSSYEQY